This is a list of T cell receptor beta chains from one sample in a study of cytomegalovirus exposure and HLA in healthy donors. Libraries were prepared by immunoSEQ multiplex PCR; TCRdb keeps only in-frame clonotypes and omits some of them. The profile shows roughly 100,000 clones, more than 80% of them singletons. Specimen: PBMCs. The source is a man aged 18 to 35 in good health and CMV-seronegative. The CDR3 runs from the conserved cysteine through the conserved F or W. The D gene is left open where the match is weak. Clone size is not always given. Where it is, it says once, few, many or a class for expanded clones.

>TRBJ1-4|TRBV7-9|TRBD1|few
TGTGCCAGCAGCTGGTACAGGGGGTCTAATGAAAAACTGTTTTTT
CASSWYRGSNEKLFF
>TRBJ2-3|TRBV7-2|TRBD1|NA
TGTGCCAGCAGCTTAGGATTGGGACAGGGGGCCGCAGATACGCAGTATTTT
CASSLGLGQGAADTQYF
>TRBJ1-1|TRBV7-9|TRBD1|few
TGTGCCAGCAGCTTGGGACAGGGCGGTGAAGCTTTCTTT
CASSLGQGGEAFF
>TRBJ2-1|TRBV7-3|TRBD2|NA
TGTGCCAGCAGCCGTGGTTCGGGAGGGGACAATGAGCAGTTCTTC
CASSRGSGGDNEQFF
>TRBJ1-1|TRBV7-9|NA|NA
TGTGCCAGCAGCTTCGCTGGCAGGGGAGGGACTGAAGCTTTCTTT
CASSFAGRGGTEAFF
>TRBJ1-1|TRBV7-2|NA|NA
TGTGCCAGCCATAAGCAGAACACTGAAGCTTTCTTT
CASHKQNTEAFF
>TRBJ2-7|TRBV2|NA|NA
TGTGCCAGCAGTCCCCGGGTCTACGAGCAGTACTTC
CASSPRVYEQYF
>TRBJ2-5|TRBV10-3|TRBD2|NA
TGTGCCATCTATAGCGGGAGGCCCGGGGAGACCCAGTACTTC
CAIYSGRPGETQYF
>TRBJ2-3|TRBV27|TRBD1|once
TGTGCCAGCAGTTCTTTTCTTGGACAGGGGAGAGCCGGAGATACGCAGTATTTT
CASSSFLGQGRAGDTQYF
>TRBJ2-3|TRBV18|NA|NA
TGTGCCAGCTCACCACCCTCCACAGATACGCAGTATTTT
CASSPPSTDTQYF
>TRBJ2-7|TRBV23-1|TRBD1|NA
TGCGCCAGCAGTCAATCGGCGACAGGGAAAATCTACGAGCAGTACTTC
CASSQSATGKIYEQYF
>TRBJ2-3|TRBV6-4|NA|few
TGTGCCAGCAGTGACTCGAGGGAAGTAACAGATACGCAGTATTTT
CASSDSREVTDTQYF
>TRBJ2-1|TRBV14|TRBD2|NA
TGTGCCAGCAGAGTGGGGGCGGCGGGAGGCAGGCAGTTCTTC
CASRVGAAGGRQFF
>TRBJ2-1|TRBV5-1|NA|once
TGCGCCAGCAGAATATTAGCGGATGGCTCCTACAATGAGCAGTTCTTC
CASRILADGSYNEQFF
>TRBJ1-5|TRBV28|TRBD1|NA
TGTGCCAGCAGTATATTAGGGGGCATCAGCAATCAGCCCCAGCATTTT
CASSILGGISNQPQHF
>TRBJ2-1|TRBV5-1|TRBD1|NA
TGCGCCAGCAGCCAGGGACAGGGGGGTAATGAGCAGTTCTTC
CASSQGQGGNEQFF
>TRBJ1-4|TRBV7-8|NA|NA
TGTGCCAGCAGCTTACTTCCGGGCCTAGGGGCTAATGAAAAACTGTTTTTT
CASSLLPGLGANEKLFF
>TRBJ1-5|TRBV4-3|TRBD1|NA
TGCGCCAGCAGCCAAGATAAGGGACAGATCAATCAGCCCCAGCATTTT
CASSQDKGQINQPQHF
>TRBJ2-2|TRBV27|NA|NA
TGTGCCAGCAGTTTATCGCAGGGGATTGGCACCGGGGAGCTGTTTTTT
CASSLSQGIGTGELFF
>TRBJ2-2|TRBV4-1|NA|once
TGCGCCAGCAGCCAACAGGGGTACACCGGGGAGCTGTTTTTT
CASSQQGYTGELFF
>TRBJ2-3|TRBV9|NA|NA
TGTGCCAGCAGCGTATCTAGCACAGATACGCAGTATTTT
CASSVSSTDTQYF
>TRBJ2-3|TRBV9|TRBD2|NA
TGTGCCAGCAGCGTGGAGTTAGCGGGAGGGTACACAGATACGCAGTATTTT
CASSVELAGGYTDTQYF
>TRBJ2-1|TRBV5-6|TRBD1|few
TGTGCCAGCAGCTACGGGACAGGGTGGTATGAGCAGTTCTTC
CASSYGTGWYEQFF
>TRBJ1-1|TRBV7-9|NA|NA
TGTGCCCCACCGGTCGGGAACACTGAAGCTTTCTTT
CAPPVGNTEAFF
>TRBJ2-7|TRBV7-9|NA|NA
TGTTCCAGCAGCTTAGGGGGGGAATCCTACTTC
CSSSLGGESYF
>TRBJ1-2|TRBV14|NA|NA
TGTGCCAGCAGCCAAGAGAAGGTGCAGGGTCCCTATGGCTACACCTTC
CASSQEKVQGPYGYTF
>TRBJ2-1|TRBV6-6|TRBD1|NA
TGTGCCAGCAGTAACCTCCAGGGGGCGGCCTACAATGAGCAGTTCTTC
CASSNLQGAAYNEQFF
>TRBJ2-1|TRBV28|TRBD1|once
TGTGCCGGATCGGACAGGTCGCATGAGCAGTTCTTC
CAGSDRSHEQFF
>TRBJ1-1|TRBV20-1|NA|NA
TGCAGTGCTATCGACACTGAAGCTTTCTTT
CSAIDTEAFF
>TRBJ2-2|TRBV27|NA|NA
TGTGCCAGCGCTGAACTGGCCGGGGAGCTGTTTTTT
CASAELAGELFF
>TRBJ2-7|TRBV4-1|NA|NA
TGCGCCAGCAGCCACCACCTCCTGGGGGGTGGAGGGTCCTCAGCCTACGAGCAGTACTTC
CASSHHLLGGGGSSAYEQYF
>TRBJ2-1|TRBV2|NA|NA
TGTGCCAGCAGTGAAGCTGGAGGGGAGGTCGGGGAGCAGTTCTTC
CASSEAGGEVGEQFF
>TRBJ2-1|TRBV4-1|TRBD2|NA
TGCGCCAGCAGCCAAGATGGGGAGGGCCGGGGGAATGAGCAGTTCTTC
CASSQDGEGRGNEQFF
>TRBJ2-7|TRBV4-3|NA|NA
TGCGCCAGCAGCCAAGATTTAGACGGAGACTACGAGCAGTACTTC
CASSQDLDGDYEQYF
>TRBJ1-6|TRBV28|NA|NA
TGTGCCAGCAGTGGGGTTGCGGGGGACCGCGGGGCACCCCTCCACTTT
CASSGVAGDRGAPLHF
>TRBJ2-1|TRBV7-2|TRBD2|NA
TGTGCCAGCAGCTTAGTGGGCGGGAGGGCCTCTAATGAGCAGTTCTTC
CASSLVGGRASNEQFF
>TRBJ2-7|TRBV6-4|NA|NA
TGTGCCAGCAGTGACTCAGACAGTTCCTACGAGCAGTACTTC
CASSDSDSSYEQYF
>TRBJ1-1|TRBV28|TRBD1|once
TGTGCCATCGGACAGGCGAACACTGAAGCTTTCTTT
CAIGQANTEAFF
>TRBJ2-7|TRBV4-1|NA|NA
TGCGCCAGCAGCCAAGTCCAGGGGGGATACGAGCAGTACTTC
CASSQVQGGYEQYF
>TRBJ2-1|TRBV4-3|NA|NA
TGCGCCAGCAGCCCGGTCGATAAGGGAGTAAATGAGCAGTTCTTC
CASSPVDKGVNEQFF
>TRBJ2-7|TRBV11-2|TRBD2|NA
TGTGCCAGCAGCTTCCTGGGGGGGTCCTCCTACGAGCAGTACTTC
CASSFLGGSSYEQYF
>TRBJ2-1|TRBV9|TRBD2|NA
TGTGCCAGCAGCGGTCAGACCGGGACTAGGGGGTTTTCGTGGGGTTACGAGCAGTTCTTC
CASSGQTGTRGFSWGYEQFF
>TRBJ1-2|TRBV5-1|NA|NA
TGCGCCAGCAGCTTGGGTGGACAGTCCTATGGCTACACCTTC
CASSLGGQSYGYTF
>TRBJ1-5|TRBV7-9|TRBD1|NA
TGTGCCAGCAGCTTGGACAGGGCTGGGAATCAGCCCCAGCATTTT
CASSLDRAGNQPQHF
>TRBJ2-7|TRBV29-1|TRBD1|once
TGCAGCGTTGAATTAATCGGGACAGAAAACTTCTTACAGCAGTACTTC
CSVELIGTENFLQQYF